This entry lists 26 T cell receptor beta chains sequenced from one sample in a study of shared clonotypes between healthy human individuals. Method: immunoSEQ multiplex PCR; TCRdb's copy keeps in-frame clones and lacks some. The sample records around 450,000 clones, 79% being singletons. Sequencing was done on a sample of PBMCs. All receptors come from a middle-aged woman in good health. Some clones in this sample may be carry-over from other donors' samples.

The chain combines TRBV29-1 with TRBJ1-2, with D tentatively TRBD1 (5 bases). The CDR3 is made up of 15 amino acids. V was shortened by 3 bases and J by 4 bases, with 18 bases between the two germline ends. The germline CDR1 and CDR2 sequences are SQVTM and ANQGSEA. The CDR3 sequence: CSVELGRGRIYGYTF. The CDR3 DNA reads as TGCAGCGTTGAGTTGGGGCGGGGGAGGATCTATGGCTACACCTTC.

With respect to this clone: The sample holds other DNA sequences that translate to the same CDR3. V gene TRBV5-1 combines with J gene TRBJ2-3, with 9 bases lining up with TRBD2. Germline lookup yields CDR1 SGHRS and CDR2 YFSETQ. V lost 5 bases and J lost 0; bases outside the gene matches: 4. CDR3 length: 15 amino acids. The CDR3, as DNA: TGCGCCAGCAGTAGCGGGAGAGCTAGCACAGATACGCAGTATTTT. This gives the protein CASSSGRASTDTQYF.

The chain recombines TRBV9 with TRBJ2-7; a possible D gene is TRBD1 (6 bases). The CDR3 has 15 residues. CDR1 and CDR2 from the germline V gene are SGDLS and YYNGEE. The V and J ends lost 4 bases and 6 bases respectively, with 20 bases between them. This chain's CDR3 is CASSPLGASTAEQYF. In DNA, the CDR3 is TGTGCCAGCAGCCCCCTGGGGGCTAGCACGGCCGAGCAGTACTTC.

This clone was seen repeatedly, ten times or more. This rearrangement joins TRBV10-3 to TRBJ2-7; TRBD1 matches 9 bases. CDR3 length equals 12 residues. J lost 5 bases, V lost 9 bases, and 5 bases had no gene match. Germline lookup yields CDR1 ENHRY and CDR2 SYGVKD. The CDR3: CAIRQGEDEQYF. DNA for the CDR3: TGTGCCATACGACAGGGGGAGGACGAGCAGTACTTC.

The V gene is TRBV27, the J gene TRBJ2-7; TRBD1 matches 8 bases. This CDR3 has 14 amino acids. Trimming at V came to 5 bases and at J to 2 bases, leaving 5 bases not matched to a gene. Germline V gives CDR1 MNHEY, CDR2 SMNVEV (reference sequence). The CDR3, as DNA: TGTGCCAGCAGTAAGGACAGGGACCCCTACGAGCAGTACTTC. Protein sequence: CASSKDRDPYEQYF.

This chain uses TRBV5-4 with TRBJ2-5, with 8 nucleotides matching TRBD2. This CDR3 has 14 residues. CDR1 SGHNT and CDR2 YYREEE come from the germline V gene (reference sequence). With 4 bases clipped from V and 9 bases from J, the junction kept 11 bases outside the gene matches. CDR3 protein: CASSPGGGDLSQYF. The CDR3 nucleotides are TGTGCCAGCAGCCCGGGAGGGGGGGACCTCTCCCAGTACTTC.

The gene calls are TRBV9 and TRBJ2-2, with no clear D. This CDR3 is 15 amino acids long. From germline, CDR1 is SGDLS and CDR2 YYNGEE. Trimming stripped 3 bases from V and 0 bases from J, with 9 bases between. The CDR3 nucleotides read TGTGCCAGCAGCGGGACGCCCGCGAACACCGGGGAGCTGTTTTTT. The encoded protein is CASSGTPANTGELFF.

The rearrangement joins TRBV6-1 to TRBJ2-7; 9 bases are shared with TRBD1. Germline assignment: CDR1 MNHNS and CDR2 SASEGT. V lost 7 bases to trimming and J lost 7 bases; unmatched junction nucleotides: 11. This CDR3 is built from 14 residues. The CDR3 DNA follows: TGTGCCAGCACCGCGGACAGGGGAACTGATGAGCAGTACTTC. Amino acid sequence: CASTADRGTDEQYF.

The V and J genes are TRBV7-2 and TRBJ1-1; possibly TRBD1 for D (5 bases). CDR1 SGHTA and CDR2 FQGNSA come from the germline V gene. V dropped 4 bases and J dropped 6 bases, with 18 bases sitting between them. The CDR3 loop spans 15 amino acids. The CDR3 is CASSSRQGYIAEAFF. CDR3 nucleotide sequence: TGTGCCAGCAGCTCGCGTCAGGGTTATATCGCTGAAGCTTTCTTT.

The rearrangement links TRBV5-1 to TRBJ1-6, with D perhaps TRBD1 (6 bases). This CDR3 contains 13 residues. Germline CDR1 reads SGHRS; CDR2 reads YFSETQ. The germline V and J ends were trimmed by 6 bases and 7 bases, with 11 bases remaining between them. CDR3 amino acids: CASTPGENSPLHF. CDR3 nucleotides: TGCGCCAGCACCCCAGGGGAAAATTCACCCCTCCACTTT.

J is TRBJ2-2 and V is TRBV11-2, with TRBD2 matching 9 bases. Germline values: CDR1 SGHAT, CDR2 FQNNGV. Germline trimming cut 4 bases from V and 6 bases from J; bases unmatched to any gene: 6. The CDR3 runs 15 residues. The CDR3 sequence is CASSSQLAGAGELFF. In DNA form, the CDR3 reads TGTGCCAGCAGCTCCCAGTTAGCGGGAGCCGGGGAGCTGTTTTTT. The whole variable domain, remainder taken from reference TRBV11-2 and TRBJ2-2, is EAGVAQSPRYKIIEKRQSVAFWCNPISGHATLYWYQQILGQGPKLLIQFQNNGVVDDSQLPKDRFSAERLKGVDSTLKIQPAKLEDSAVYLCASSSQLAGAGELFFGEGSRLTVL.

This clone occurred a few times. The rearrangement uses TRBV19 and TRBJ1-1; no reliable D call. The CDR3 runs 14 residues. Germline CDR1 LNHDA, CDR2 SQIVND (reference sequence). V shed 3 bases and J shed 0 bases, with 8 bases lying between them. CDR3 coding DNA: TGTGCCAGTAGTATTTACAGCGTGAACACTGAAGCTTTCTTT. Its protein product is CASSIYSVNTEAFF.

The chain carries TRBV18 and TRBJ2-7; D uncertain. Germline CDR1 and CDR2: KGHSH and LQKENI. This CDR3 is 13 amino acids long. V was shortened by 2 bases and J by 3 bases, with 8 bases between the two germline ends. The CDR3 DNA reads TGTGCCAGCTCACCAGAGGAGCACTACGAGCAGTACTTC. Amino acid sequence: CASSPEEHYEQYF.

This chain joins TRBV11-2 and TRBJ2-7; 8 bases align to TRBD1. There are 16 residues in the CDR3. Losses at the gene ends were 5 bases for V and 3 bases for J; bases not matched to a gene: 12. Germline V lookup: CDR1 SGHAT, CDR2 FQNNGV. The CDR3 protein is CASSAQGGAGVYEQYF. CDR3 coding DNA: TGTGCCAGCAGCGCACAGGGGGGCGCCGGGGTCTACGAGCAGTACTTC. The whole variable domain, remainder taken from reference TRBV11-2 and TRBJ2-7, is EAGVAQSPRYKIIEKRQSVAFWCNPISGHATLYWYQQILGQGPKLLIQFQNNGVVDDSQLPKDRFSAERLKGVDSTLKIQPAKLEDSAVYLCASSAQGGAGVYEQYFGPGTRLTVT.

The genes are TRBV27 and TRBJ1-6, with D possibly matching TRBD1 (6 bases). V was pared by 6 bases and J by 4 bases, with 13 bases between. CDR1 MNHEY and CDR2 SMNVEV come from the germline V gene (reference sequence). There are 15 residues in the CDR3. The CDR3 loop is CASRWTAQYNSPLHF. In nucleotides, the CDR3 is TGTGCCAGCAGGTGGACAGCCCAATATAATTCACCCCTCCACTTT.

The CDR3 DNA reads as TGTGCCAGCAGCTCGGGACAGGGGGTTGCTGAAGCTTTCTTT. As protein: CASSSGQGVAEAFF. The chain recombines TRBV7-2 with TRBJ1-1; TRBD1 matches 11 bases. The V gene end was trimmed by 4 bases and the J gene end by 6 bases; junction bases not matched to a gene: 4. Looked up from germline, CDR1 is SGHTA and CDR2 is FQGNSA. The CDR3 is 14 amino acids.

The gene calls are TRBV6-1 and TRBJ2-7, with TRBD1 matching over 8 bases. Germline CDR1 and CDR2: MNHNS and SASEGT. The CDR3 covers 15 residues. V gave up 2 bases and J gave up 5 bases; unmatched junction bases: 8. The CDR3 loop is CASSESQGDGHEQYF. For the CDR3, the DNA is TGTGCCAGCAGTGAATCACAGGGGGATGGCCACGAGCAGTACTTC.

V usage is TRBV28 and J usage is TRBJ2-2; D call uncertain. Germline CDR1 and CDR2: MDHEN and SYDVKM. CDR3 length: 16 residues. V was trimmed by 8 bases and J by 0 bases, leaving 16 bases between them. The CDR3 DNA is TGTGCCAGCCGGGCAGGAATCTTCACGAACACCGGGGAGCTGTTTTTT. The encoded protein is CASRAGIFTNTGELFF.

This clone was counted a few times. V usage is TRBV28 and J usage is TRBJ1-1; D gene ambiguous. The CDR3 is 14 residues long. Trimming removed 2 bases from V and 3 bases from J, with 10 bases in between. Germline V lookup: CDR1 MDHEN, CDR2 SYDVKM. The DNA for the CDR3 is TGTGCCAGCAGTTTAAGGGCGAGGGACACTGAAGCTTTCTTT. It encodes CASSLRARDTEAFF.

This rearrangement joins TRBV7-2 to TRBJ1-3; D uncertain. In germline, CDR1 is SGHTA, CDR2 FQGNSA. The CDR3 is made up of 13 amino acids. V lost 5 bases and J lost 2, with 7 bases in between. CDR3 nucleotide sequence: TGTGCCAGCAGCCGAGGGACTGGAAACACCATATATTTT. Its translation is CASSRGTGNTIYF.

V gene TRBV11-2 combines with J gene TRBJ2-3; D uncertain. Germline V gene sequence: CDR1 SGHAT, CDR2 FQNNGV. This CDR3 contains 12 residues. V lost 0 bases and J 10 bases, leaving 8 bases between the germline ends. This CDR3 is CASSLDWTAQYF. In nucleotides, the CDR3 is TGTGCCAGCAGCTTAGACTGGACCGCGCAGTATTTT.

The rearrangement links TRBV5-5 to TRBJ1-4, with D possibly being TRBD1 (6 bases). The CDR3 is 15 residues long. The ends were cut back, 1 base at V and 5 bases at J, with 12 bases in the middle. Per the germline V gene, CDR1 is SGHKS and CDR2 is YYEKEE (reference sequence). CDR3 sequence: CASSLTRQANEKLFF. DNA of the CDR3: TGTGCCAGCAGCTTGACCCGACAGGCGAATGAAAAACTGTTTTTT.

The V and J genes are TRBV5-1 and TRBJ2-5, with 7 bases fitting TRBD1. V gave up 0 bases and J gave up 2 bases; unmatched junction bases: 4. The germline gives CDR1 SGHRS, CDR2 YFSETQ. This CDR3 contains 15 residues. The CDR3 coding sequence is TGCGCCAGCAGCTTGGGCCGGGGACAGCAAGAGACCCAGTACTTC. Its translation is CASSLGRGQQETQYF.

V gene TRBV5-1 combines with J gene TRBJ2-2; TRBD1 is a possible D gene (5 bases). The CDR3 is 15 amino acids. Between the trimmed V and J ends, which lost 0 bases and 7 bases, there was a span of 13 bases. From germline, CDR1 is SGHRS and CDR2 YFSETQ. This CDR3 is CASSLGQPLNGELFF. CDR3 bases: TGCGCCAGCAGCTTGGGACAGCCTCTTAACGGGGAGCTGTTTTTT.

The J gene is TRBJ2-7, the V gene TRBV18; TRBD2 agrees at 7 bases. CDR3 length: 16 residues. The V gene end was trimmed by 3 bases and the J gene end by 0 bases; junction bases not matched to a gene: 8. The germline V gene encodes CDR1 KGHSH and CDR2 LQKENI. Here the CDR3 reads CASSPVSPSGSYEQYF. In DNA form, the CDR3 reads TGTGCCAGCTCACCGGTCTCGCCTAGCGGCTCCTACGAGCAGTACTTC.

The rearrangement links TRBV7-8 to TRBJ2-5; TRBD1 matches at 8 bases. CDR1 is SGHVS, CDR2 FQNEAQ, per germline. CDR3 length: 15 residues. V lost 1 base and J lost 3; bases outside the gene matches: 4. This CDR3 reads CASSLVGQAKETQYF. The CDR3 DNA follows: TGTGCCAGCAGCTTAGTGGGACAGGCCAAAGAGACCCAGTACTTC.